This entry lists 11 T cell receptor beta chains sequenced from one sample in a study of cytomegalovirus exposure and HLA in healthy donors. The PCR used 60 Vbeta and 13 Jbeta primers. Sequencing used immunoSEQ multiplex PCR; TCRdb keeps in-frame clones, though not all of them. The sample has more than 150,000 clones, approximately 85% seen once; the top ten hold roughly 0.73%. The source material was PBMCs. These receptor sequences come from a woman under 30 in good health and CMV-seronegative.

This chain joins TRBV5-1 and TRBJ2-2; the D gene is possibly TRBD1 (5 bases). This CDR3 spans 13 amino acids. The V end was cut by 3 bases, the J end by 6 bases, with 9 bases between. Germline V gene sequence: CDR1 SGHRS, CDR2 YFSETQ. CDR3 DNA sequence: TGCGCCAGCAGCTGGGGCCCGGCCGGGGAGCTGTTTTTT. Amino acids: CASSWGPAGELFF.

The V gene is TRBV7-6, the J gene TRBJ2-2, with D uncertain. Germline lookup yields CDR1 SGHVS and CDR2 FNYEAQ. The CDR3 totals 15 residues. Trimming cost V 5 bases and J 1 base, with 11 bases left between them. CDR3 DNA sequence: TGTGCCAGCAGCGTCGTCCCGGGGAACACCGGGGAGCTGTTTTTT. It is translated as CASSVVPGNTGELFF.

This clone was counted once. This chain's CDR3 is CATSRVSGITKNIQYF. CDR3 nucleotide sequence: TGTGCCACCAGCAGGGTTAGCGGGATAACCAAAAACATTCAGTACTTC. The V call is TRBV15, the J call TRBJ2-4; 8 bases align to TRBD2. This CDR3 has 16 amino acids. The germline gives CDR1 LNHNV, CDR2 YYDKDF (reference sequence). With V trimmed by 3 bases and J by 2 bases, 6 bases remained unmatched.

The chain carries TRBV29-1 and TRBJ2-7; 9 bases align to TRBD2. With 4 bases clipped from V and 4 bases from J, the junction kept 5 bases outside the gene matches. CDR1 is SQVTM and CDR2 is ANQGSEA in the germline V gene. The CDR3 is made up of 13 amino acids. The CDR3 here is CSVGGTSTYEQYF. CDR3 coding DNA: TGCAGCGTTGGTGGGACTAGCACGTACGAGCAGTACTTC.

This clone was recorded only once. The rearrangement uses TRBV29-1 and TRBJ2-5, with TRBD2 matching 8 bases. Germline V lookup: CDR1 SQVTM, CDR2 ANQGSEA. With V trimmed by 7 bases and J by 6 bases, 13 bases remained unmatched. CDR3 length: 14 amino acids. In DNA, the CDR3 is TGCAGCGCCCTACCTCGACTAGCGATCCAGACCCAGTACTTC. It encodes CSALPRLAIQTQYF.

CDR3 region: CAISEVGAGQGAISSYEQYF. The CDR3 DNA is TGTGCCATCAGTGAGGTTGGGGCGGGACAGGGGGCGATCTCTTCGTACGAGCAGTACTTC. The gene calls are TRBV10-3 and TRBJ2-7; 12 bases align to TRBD1. V lost 2 bases and J lost 4; bases outside the gene matches: 18. The CDR3 loop spans 20 amino acids. The germline gives CDR1 ENHRY, CDR2 SYGVKD.

The chain employs TRBV27 and TRBJ1-5; 7 bases align to TRBD1. CDR1 is MNHEY and CDR2 is SMNVEV in the germline V gene (reference sequence). The CDR3 extends over 13 amino acids. After removal of 2 bases from V and 5 bases from J, the junction contained 0 bases not matched to a gene. The CDR3 region is CASSLGQDQPQHF. DNA of the CDR3: TGTGCCAGCAGTTTAGGACAGGATCAGCCCCAGCATTTT.

The chain carries TRBV29-1 and TRBJ1-5; D is possibly TRBD1 (6 bases). Per germline, CDR1 SQVTM and CDR2 ANQGSEA. V shed 0 bases and J shed 6 bases, with 9 bases lying between them. The CDR3 sequence is 13 residues long. The CDR3 protein is CSVEDPQGQPQHF. As DNA, the CDR3 is TGCAGCGTTGAAGATCCACAGGGTCAGCCCCAGCATTTT.

The gene calls are TRBV6-5 and TRBJ2-1; D is unresolved. V was cut by 6 bases and J by 4 bases, with 10 bases left in between. CDR3 length: 13 residues. Germline CDR1 and CDR2: MNHEY and SVGAGI. CDR3 sequence: CASRYRLYNEQFF. Written as DNA, the CDR3 is TGTGCCAGCAGATATAGACTGTACAATGAGCAGTTCTTC.

The V gene is TRBV9, the J gene TRBJ2-7; 8 positions match TRBD2. The CDR3 loop spans 13 amino acids. V shed 3 bases, J shed 3 bases, and the junction held 2 bases outside the gene matches. Germline V gives CDR1 SGDLS, CDR2 YYNGEE. The CDR3 is CASSAGGIYEQYF. The CDR3 DNA follows: TGTGCCAGCAGCGCGGGGGGGATCTACGAGCAGTACTTC.

The chain has TRBV19 and TRBJ1-5, with a tentative D call TRBD1 (5 bases). The ends were cut back, 4 bases at V and 0 bases at J, with 13 bases in the middle. Germline assignment: CDR1 LNHDA and CDR2 SQIVND (reference sequence). The CDR3 has 16 amino acids. CDR3 sequence: CASSNRRASSNQPQHF. The CDR3, as DNA: TGTGCCAGTAGTAACCGCAGGGCATCTAGCAATCAGCCCCAGCATTTT.